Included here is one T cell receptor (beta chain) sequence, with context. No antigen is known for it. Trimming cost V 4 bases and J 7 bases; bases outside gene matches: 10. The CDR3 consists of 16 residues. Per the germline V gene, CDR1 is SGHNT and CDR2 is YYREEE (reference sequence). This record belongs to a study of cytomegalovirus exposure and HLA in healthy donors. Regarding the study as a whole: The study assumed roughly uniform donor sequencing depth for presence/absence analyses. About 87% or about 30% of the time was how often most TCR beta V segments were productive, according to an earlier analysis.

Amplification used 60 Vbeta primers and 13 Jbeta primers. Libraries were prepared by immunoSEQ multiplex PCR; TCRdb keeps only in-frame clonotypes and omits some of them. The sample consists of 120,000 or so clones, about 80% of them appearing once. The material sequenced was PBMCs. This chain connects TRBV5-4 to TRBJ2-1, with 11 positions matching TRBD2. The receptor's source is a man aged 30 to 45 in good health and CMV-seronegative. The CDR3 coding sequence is TGTGCCAGCAGCCCACAACTAGCGGGAGATAATAATGAGCAGTTCTTC. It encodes CASSPQLAGDNNEQFF. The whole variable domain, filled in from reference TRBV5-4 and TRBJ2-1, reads ETGVTQSPTHLIKTRGQQVTLRCSSQSGHNTVSWYQQALGQGPQFIFQYYREEENGRGNFPPRFSGLQFPNYSSELNVNALELDDSALYLCASSPQLAGDNNEQFFGPGTRLTVL.